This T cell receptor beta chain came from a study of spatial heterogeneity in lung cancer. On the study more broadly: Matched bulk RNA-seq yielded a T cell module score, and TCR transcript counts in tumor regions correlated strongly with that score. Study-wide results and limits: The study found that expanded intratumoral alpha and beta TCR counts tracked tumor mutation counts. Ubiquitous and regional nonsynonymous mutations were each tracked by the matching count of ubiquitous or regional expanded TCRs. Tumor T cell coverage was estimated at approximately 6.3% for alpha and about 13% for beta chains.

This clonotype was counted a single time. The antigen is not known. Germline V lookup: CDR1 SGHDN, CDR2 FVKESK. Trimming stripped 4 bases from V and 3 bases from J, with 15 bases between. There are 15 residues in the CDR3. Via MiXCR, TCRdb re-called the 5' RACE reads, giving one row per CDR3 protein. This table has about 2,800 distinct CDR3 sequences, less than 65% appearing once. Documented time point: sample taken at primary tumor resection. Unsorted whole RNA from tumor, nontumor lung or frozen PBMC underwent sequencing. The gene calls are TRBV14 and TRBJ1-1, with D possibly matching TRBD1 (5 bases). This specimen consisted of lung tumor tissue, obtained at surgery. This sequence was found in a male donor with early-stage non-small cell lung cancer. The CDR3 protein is CASSPQIKGDTEAFF. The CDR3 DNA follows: TGTGCCAGCAGCCCACAGATAAAAGGGGACACTGAAGCTTTCTTT.